This T cell receptor beta chain was observed in a study of synovial regulatory T cells in juvenile arthritis. Findings and limits, study-wide: Blood Treg cells that were inflammation-associated showed lower TCR diversity than other blood Treg cells.

This table comes from immunoSEQ multiplex PCR, and its TCRdb copy is limited to in-frame clones, with some not included. The sample holds about 850 clones. A note on this clone: The antigen is not known.

The germline V gene has CDR1 SGHDT and CDR2 YYEEEE. The CDR3 sequence is 15 residues long. The DNA is unrecorded. V and J are TRBV5-6 and TRBJ2-1; TCRdb indicates TRBD2, and absent DNA this call remains unverified. The receptor comes from a donor aged 2-30 years with juvenile idiopathic arthritis. The sample taken for sequencing was Treg cells from blood. Subset indicated: HLA-DR+ inflammation-associated blood Treg cells. Here the CDR3 reads CASSLLGSTYNEQFF.